This T cell receptor (beta chain) was observed in a study of T cells after yellow fever vaccination. Study observations and caveats: Booster sampling recovered most clones from primary vaccination (approximately 96% CD4, approximately 88% CD8). The study found a weaker secondary response that peaked faster, day 5 versus 15.

V shed 5 bases and J shed 6 bases, with 22 bases lying between them. CDR3 length: 16 amino acids. Per the germline V gene, CDR1 is SGHTA and CDR2 is FQGNSA. Comments on this clonotype: As yet, its antigen is unknown.

For TCR, cDNA came from 5'RACE template switching, which added a universal primer site and UMIs. One entry per CDR3 protein, called by TCRdb with MiXCR from the 5' RACE reads. The table lists 500,000 to 650,000 distinct CDR3 sequences, 9% to 15% of them singletons. Specimen: PBMCs, collected on the day of the yellow fever booster vaccination. The TCR was taken from a man aged 25-45 years who received the YFV17D yellow fever vaccine. The rearrangement links TRBV7-2 to TRBJ2-5; D might be TRBD2 (6 bases). CDR3 amino acids: CASSPPLAGFAKTQYF. The CDR3, as DNA: TGTGCCAGCAGCCCCCCCCTGGCGGGATTCGCGAAGACCCAGTACTTC.